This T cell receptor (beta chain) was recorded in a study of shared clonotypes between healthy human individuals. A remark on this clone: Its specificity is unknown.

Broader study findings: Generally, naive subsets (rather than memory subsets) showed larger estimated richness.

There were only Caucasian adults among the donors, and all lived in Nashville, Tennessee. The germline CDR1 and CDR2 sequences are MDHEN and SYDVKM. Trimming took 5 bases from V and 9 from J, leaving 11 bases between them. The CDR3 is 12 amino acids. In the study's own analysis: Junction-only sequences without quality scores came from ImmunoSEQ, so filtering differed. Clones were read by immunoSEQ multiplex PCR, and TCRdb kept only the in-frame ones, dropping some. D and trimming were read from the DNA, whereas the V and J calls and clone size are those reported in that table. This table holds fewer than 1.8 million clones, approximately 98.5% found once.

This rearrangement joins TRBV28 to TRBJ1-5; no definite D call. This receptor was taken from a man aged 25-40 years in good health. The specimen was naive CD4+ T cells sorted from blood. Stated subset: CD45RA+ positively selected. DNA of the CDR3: TGTGCCAGCAGTCGGACCGCTGTGCCCCAGCATTTT. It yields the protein CASSRTAVPQHF.